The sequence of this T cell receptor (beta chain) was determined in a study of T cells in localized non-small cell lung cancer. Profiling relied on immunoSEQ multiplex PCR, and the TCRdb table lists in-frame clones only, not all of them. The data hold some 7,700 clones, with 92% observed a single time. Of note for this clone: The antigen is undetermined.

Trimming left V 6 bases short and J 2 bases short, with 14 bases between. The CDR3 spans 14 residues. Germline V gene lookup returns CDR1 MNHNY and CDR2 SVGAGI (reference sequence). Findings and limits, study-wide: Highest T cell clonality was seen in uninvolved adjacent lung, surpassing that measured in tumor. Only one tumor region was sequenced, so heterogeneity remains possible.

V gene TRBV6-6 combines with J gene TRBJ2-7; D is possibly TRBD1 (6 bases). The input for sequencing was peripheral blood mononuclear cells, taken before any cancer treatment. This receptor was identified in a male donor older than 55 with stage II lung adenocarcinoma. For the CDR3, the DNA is TGTGCCAGCAGCCTGGACAGTCTCACCTACGAGCAGTACTTC. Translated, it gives CASSLDSLTYEQYF.